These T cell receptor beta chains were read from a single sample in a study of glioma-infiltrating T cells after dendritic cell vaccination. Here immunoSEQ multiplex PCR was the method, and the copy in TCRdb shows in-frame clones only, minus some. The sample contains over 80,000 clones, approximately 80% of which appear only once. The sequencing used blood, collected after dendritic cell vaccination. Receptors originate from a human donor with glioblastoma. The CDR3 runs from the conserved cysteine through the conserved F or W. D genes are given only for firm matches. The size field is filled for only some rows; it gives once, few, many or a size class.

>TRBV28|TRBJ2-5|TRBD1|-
TGTGCCAGCAGGGGTGGGGGGACAGGACAAGAGACCCAGTACTTC
CASRGGGTGQETQYF
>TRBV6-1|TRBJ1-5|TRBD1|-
TGTGCCAGCAGTGAGCCAGGGACAGGGGTAGGTCAGCCCCAGCATTTT
CASSEPGTGVGQPQHF
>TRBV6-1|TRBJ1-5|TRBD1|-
TGTGCCAGCAGTGAAAGGACAGGGGGACAGCCCCAGCATTTT
CASSERTGGQPQHF
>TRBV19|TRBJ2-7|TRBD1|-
TGTGCCAGTAGTATCGAGGACAGGGGTCTAGGAGAGCAGTACTTC
CASSIEDRGLGEQYF
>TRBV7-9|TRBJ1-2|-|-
TGTGCCAGCAGCTCCCGGTCAGGTTATTATGGCTACACCTTC
CASSSRSGYYGYTF
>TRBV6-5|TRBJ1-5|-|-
TGTGCCAGCAGTGTGAATGGGGAGAGGCCCCAGCATTTT
CASSVNGERPQHF
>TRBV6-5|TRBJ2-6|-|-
TGTGCCAGCCGGTATCCTGGGGCCAACGTCCTGACTTTC
CASRYPGANVLTF
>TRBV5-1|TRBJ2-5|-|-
TGCGCCAGCAGCTTGGCCAGGGAAGAGACCCAGTACTTC
CASSLAREETQYF
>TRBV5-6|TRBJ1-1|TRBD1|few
TGTGCCAGCAGCGGACTTGACAGGGGAGCTTTCTTT
CASSGLDRGAFF
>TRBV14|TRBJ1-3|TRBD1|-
TGTGCCAGCAGCCTAAGACAGGGTCGCACCATATATTTT
CASSLRQGRTIYF
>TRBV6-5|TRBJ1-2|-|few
TGTGCCAGCAGTTACTCCCAGGGTCTAGGCTACACCTTC
CASSYSQGLGYTF
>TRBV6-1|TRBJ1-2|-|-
TGTGCCAGCAGTGGACAGCACGCGCTGATTAACTATGGCTACACCTTC
CASSGQHALINYGYTF